Shown below are 7 T cell receptor beta chains from a single sample sequenced in a study of blood T cell repertoires in COVID-19 (TCRdb year 2020). Library generation was performed with the immunoSEQ multiplex PCR assay. Imported from immuneACCESS, the table was reduced by TCRdb to in-frame sequences with V and J called. These copies leave out some clones; in studies compared against another copy, an unresolved V gene accounts for under half, and the cause of the remainder is not known. This sample comprises 140,000 to 150,000 clones, about 85% of them detected only once. 2.5% to 3% of the sample is in the top ten clones. The sequencing input was peripheral blood. Receptor source: a woman between 40 and 55 years old with active or convalescent COVID-19.

This rearrangement joins TRBV2 to TRBJ1-5, with 9 nucleotides matching TRBD1. CDR3 size: 17 residues. Trimming cost V 6 bases and J 0 bases; bases outside gene matches: 9. The germline V gene has CDR1 SNHLY and CDR2 FYNNEI. As DNA, the CDR3 is TGTGCCAGCAGCAGGGGACAGGGACGAAATAGCAATCAGCCCCAGCATTTT. As protein: CASSRGQGRNSNQPQHF.

CDR3 sequence: CASSFRQPNTGELFF. The DNA of the CDR3 is TGTGCCAGCAGTTTCCGACAGCCGAACACCGGGGAGCTGTTTTTT. The chain combines TRBV27 with TRBJ2-2; D is perhaps TRBD1 (5 bases). V gave up 3 bases and J gave up 0 bases, with 8 bases separating them. Per germline, CDR1 MNHEY and CDR2 SMNVEV (reference sequence). The CDR3 is made up of 15 amino acids.

The V call is TRBV5-4, the J call TRBJ1-1, with D perhaps TRBD1 (6 bases). V gave up 0 bases and J gave up 0 bases, with 12 bases separating them. The germline CDR1 and CDR2 sequences are SGHNT and YYREEE (reference sequence). The CDR3 covers 16 residues. The CDR3 reads CASSLAGGHVNTEAFF. In DNA form, the CDR3 reads TGTGCCAGCAGCTTGGCTGGGGGACACGTGAACACTGAAGCTTTCTTT.

The chain couples TRBV2 to TRBJ2-3; D may be TRBD2 (5 bases). Germline V gives CDR1 SNHLY, CDR2 FYNNEI. Trimming left V 8 bases short and J 0 bases short, with 9 bases between. The CDR3 loop spans 13 amino acids. Written as DNA, the CDR3 is TGTGCCAGCGACTGGACTAGCACAGATACGCAGTATTTT. Encoded protein: CASDWTSTDTQYF.

The rearrangement links TRBV28 to TRBJ1-5; 7 bases line up with TRBD1. The junction had 3 bases not matched to a gene; V was cut back by 5 bases and J by 2 bases. Germline lookup yields CDR1 MDHEN and CDR2 SYDVKM. This CDR3 is built from 14 residues. The chain's CDR3 is CASSPGGGNQPQHF. The CDR3 region has the DNA TGTGCCAGCAGTCCAGGGGGTGGCAATCAGCCCCAGCATTTT.

The chain joins TRBV7-2 to TRBJ2-3, with D possibly matching TRBD2 (6 bases). The CDR3 loop spans 13 amino acids. Germline V gives CDR1 SGHTA, CDR2 FQGNSA. The V end was cut by 5 bases, the J end by 4 bases, with 10 bases between. DNA for the CDR3: TGTGCCAGCAGCGTCCCTAGCGCAGATACGCAGTATTTT. It is translated as CASSVPSADTQYF.

A few counts support this clone. The V call is TRBV29-1, the J call TRBJ1-2; a possible D gene is TRBD1 (5 bases). The germline V gene encodes CDR1 SQVTM and CDR2 ANQGSEA. The CDR3 runs 11 residues. Trimming cost V 6 bases and J 6 bases, with 11 bases left between them. The CDR3 region has the DNA TGCAGCGTCGGAAGGGGAAATGGCTACACCTTC. Its translation is CSVGRGNGYTF.